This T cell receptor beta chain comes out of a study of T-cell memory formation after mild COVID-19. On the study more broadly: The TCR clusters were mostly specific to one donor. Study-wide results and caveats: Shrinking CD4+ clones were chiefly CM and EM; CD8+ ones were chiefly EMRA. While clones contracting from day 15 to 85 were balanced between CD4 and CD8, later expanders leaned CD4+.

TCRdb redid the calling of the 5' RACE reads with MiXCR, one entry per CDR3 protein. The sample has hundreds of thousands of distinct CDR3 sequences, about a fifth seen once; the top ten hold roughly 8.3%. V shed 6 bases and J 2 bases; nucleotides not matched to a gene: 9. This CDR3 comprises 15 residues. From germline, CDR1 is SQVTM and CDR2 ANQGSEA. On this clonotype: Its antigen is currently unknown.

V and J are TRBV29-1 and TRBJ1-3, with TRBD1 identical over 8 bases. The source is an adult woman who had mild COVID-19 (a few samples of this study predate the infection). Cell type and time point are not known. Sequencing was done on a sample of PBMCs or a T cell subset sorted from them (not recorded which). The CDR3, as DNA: TGCAGCGTGGTGCCCGAGGACAGGGCTGGAAACACCATATATTTT. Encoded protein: CSVVPEDRAGNTIYF.